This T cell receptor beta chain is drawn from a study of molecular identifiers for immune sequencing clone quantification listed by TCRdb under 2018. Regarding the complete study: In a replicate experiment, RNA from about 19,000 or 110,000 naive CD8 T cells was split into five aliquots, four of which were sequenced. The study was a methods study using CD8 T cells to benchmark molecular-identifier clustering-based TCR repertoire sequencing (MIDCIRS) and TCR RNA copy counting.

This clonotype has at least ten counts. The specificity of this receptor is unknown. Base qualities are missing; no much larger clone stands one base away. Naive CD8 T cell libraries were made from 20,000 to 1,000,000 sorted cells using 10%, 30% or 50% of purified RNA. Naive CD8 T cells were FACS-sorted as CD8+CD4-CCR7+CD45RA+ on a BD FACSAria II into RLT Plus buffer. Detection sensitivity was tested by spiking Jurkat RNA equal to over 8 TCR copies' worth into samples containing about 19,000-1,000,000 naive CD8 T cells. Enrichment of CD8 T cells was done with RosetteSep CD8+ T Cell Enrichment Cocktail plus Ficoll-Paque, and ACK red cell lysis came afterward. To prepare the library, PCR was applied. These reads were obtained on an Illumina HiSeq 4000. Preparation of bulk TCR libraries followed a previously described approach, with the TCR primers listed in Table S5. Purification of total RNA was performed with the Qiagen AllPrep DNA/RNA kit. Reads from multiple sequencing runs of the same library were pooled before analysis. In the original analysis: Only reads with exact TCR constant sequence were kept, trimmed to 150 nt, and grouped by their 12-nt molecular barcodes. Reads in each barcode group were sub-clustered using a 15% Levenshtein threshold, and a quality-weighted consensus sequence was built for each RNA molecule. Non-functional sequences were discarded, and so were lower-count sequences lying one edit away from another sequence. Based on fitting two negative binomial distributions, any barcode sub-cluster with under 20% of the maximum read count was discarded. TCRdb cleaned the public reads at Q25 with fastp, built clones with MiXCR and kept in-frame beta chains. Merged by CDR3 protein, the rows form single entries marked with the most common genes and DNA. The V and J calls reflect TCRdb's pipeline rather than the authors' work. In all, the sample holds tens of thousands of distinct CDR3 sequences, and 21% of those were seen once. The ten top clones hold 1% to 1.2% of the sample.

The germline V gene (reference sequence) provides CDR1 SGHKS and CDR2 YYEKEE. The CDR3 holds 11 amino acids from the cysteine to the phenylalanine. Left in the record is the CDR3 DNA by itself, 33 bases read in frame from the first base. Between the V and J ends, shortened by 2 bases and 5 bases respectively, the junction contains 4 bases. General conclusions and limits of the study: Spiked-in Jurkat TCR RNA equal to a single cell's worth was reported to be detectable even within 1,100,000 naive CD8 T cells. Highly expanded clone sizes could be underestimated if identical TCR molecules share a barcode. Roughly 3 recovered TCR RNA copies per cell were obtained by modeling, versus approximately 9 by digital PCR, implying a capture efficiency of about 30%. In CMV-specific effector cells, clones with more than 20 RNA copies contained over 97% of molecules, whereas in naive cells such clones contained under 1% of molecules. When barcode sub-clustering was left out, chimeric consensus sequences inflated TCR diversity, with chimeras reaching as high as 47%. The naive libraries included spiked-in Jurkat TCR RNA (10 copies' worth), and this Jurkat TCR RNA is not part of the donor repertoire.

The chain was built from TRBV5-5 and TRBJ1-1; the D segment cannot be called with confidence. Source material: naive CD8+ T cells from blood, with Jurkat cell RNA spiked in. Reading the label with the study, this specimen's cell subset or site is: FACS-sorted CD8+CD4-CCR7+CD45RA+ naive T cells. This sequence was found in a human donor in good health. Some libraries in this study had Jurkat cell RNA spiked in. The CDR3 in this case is CASSFGTEAFF. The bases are TGTGCCAGCAGCTTTGGGACTGAAGCTTTCTTT.